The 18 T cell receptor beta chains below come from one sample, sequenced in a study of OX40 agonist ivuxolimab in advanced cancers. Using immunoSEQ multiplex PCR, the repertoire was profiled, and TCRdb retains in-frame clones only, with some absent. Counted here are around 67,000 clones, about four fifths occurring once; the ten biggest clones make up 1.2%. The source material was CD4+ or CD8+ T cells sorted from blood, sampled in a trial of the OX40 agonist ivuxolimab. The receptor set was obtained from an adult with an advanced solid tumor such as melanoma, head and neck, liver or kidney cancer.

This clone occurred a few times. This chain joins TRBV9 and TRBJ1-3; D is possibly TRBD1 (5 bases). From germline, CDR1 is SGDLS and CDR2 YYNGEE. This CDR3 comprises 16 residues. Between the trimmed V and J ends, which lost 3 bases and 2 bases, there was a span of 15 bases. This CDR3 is CASSADLRGAGNTIYF. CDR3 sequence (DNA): TGTGCCAGCAGCGCGGATCTCCGAGGGGCTGGAAACACCATATATTTT. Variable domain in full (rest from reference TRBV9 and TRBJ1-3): DSGVTQTPKHLITATGQRVTLRCSPRSGDLSVYWYQQSLDQGLQFLIQYYNGEERAKGNILERFSAQQFPDLHSELNLSSLELGDSALYFCASSADLRGAGNTIYFGEGSWLTVV.

The chain's CDR3 is CASSDGALTQYF. The DNA of the CDR3 is TGTGCCAGCAGTGACGGAGCGCTTACGCAGTATTTT. V gene TRBV6-4 combines with J gene TRBJ2-3; D ambiguous. V dropped 2 bases and J dropped 8 bases, with 8 bases sitting between them. The CDR3 has 12 residues. The germline V gene encodes CDR1 MRHNA and CDR2 SNTAGT.

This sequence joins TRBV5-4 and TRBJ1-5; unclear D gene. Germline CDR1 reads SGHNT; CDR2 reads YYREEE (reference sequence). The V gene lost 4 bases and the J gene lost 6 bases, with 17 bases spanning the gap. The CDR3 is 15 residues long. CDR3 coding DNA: TGTGCCAGCAGCCAAGAAGTCGGACCCACTCAGCCCCAGCATTTT. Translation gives CASSQEVGPTQPQHF.

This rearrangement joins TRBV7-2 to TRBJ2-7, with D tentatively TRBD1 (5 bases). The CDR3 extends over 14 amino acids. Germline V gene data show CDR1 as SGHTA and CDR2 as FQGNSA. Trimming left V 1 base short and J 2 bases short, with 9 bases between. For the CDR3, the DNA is TGTGCCAGCAGCTTAGTAAAAGGGGCCTACGAGCAGTACTTC. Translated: CASSLVKGAYEQYF.

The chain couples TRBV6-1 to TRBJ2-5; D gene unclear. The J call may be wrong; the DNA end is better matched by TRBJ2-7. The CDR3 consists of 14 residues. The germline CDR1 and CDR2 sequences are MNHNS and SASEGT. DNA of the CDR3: TGTGCCAGCACCCCGAGTGGGGTGCGGTACGAGCAGTACTTC. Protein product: CASTPSGVRYEQYF.

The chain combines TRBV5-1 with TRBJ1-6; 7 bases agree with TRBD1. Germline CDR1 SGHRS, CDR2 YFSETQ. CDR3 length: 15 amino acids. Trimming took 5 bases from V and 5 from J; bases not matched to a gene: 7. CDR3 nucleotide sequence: TGCGCCAGCAGTGGGACCGGGACAGATAATTCACCCCTCCACTTT. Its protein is CASSGTGTDNSPLHF.

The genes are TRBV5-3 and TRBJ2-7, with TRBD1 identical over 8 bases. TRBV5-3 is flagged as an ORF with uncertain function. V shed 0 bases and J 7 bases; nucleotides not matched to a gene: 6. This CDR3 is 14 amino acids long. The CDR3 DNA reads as TGTGCCAGAAGCTTGGGTCAGGGGGCTCGGGAGCAGTACTTC. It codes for CARSLGQGAREQYF.

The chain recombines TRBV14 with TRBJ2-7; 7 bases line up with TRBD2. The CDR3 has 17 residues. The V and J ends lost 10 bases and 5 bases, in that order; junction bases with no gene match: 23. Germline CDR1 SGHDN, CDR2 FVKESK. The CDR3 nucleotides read TGTGCCACCTTTAGGATTTCTGGGGGGGGTAGCTACCACGAGCAGTACTTC. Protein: CATFRISGGGSYHEQYF.

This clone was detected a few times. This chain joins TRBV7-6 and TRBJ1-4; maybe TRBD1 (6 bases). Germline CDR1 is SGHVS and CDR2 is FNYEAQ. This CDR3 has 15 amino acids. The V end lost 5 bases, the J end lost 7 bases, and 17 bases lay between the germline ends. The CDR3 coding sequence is TGTGCCAGCAGCCCACAGGGCGGGAGGGGTGAAAAACTGTTTTTT. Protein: CASSPQGGRGEKLFF.

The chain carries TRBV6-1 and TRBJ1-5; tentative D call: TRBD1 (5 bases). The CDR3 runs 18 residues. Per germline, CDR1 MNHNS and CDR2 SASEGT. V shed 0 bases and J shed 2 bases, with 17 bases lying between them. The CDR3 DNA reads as TGTGCCAGCAGTGAAGCGTCGATGGAAATCAGGGGCAATCAGCCCCAGCATTTT. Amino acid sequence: CASSEASMEIRGNQPQHF.

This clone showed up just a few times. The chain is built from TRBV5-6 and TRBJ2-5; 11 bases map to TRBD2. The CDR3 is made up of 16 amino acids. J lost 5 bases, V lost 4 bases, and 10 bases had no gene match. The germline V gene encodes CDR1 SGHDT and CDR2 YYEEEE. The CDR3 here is CASSPRGSGGAETQYF. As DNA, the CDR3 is TGTGCCAGCAGCCCTCGGGGTAGCGGGGGGGCCGAGACCCAGTACTTC.

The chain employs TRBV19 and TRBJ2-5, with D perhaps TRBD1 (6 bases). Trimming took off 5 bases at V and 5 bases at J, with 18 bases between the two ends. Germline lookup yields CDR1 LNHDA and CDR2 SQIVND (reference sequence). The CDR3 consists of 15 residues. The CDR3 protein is CASSQMQGIRETQYF. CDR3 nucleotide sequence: TGTGCCAGTAGTCAAATGCAGGGGATTCGGGAGACCCAGTACTTC.

In DNA form, the CDR3 reads TGTGCCAGTAGTCCGGACCCAGGGTTCCGAAATTCACCCCTCCACTTT. Translated: CASSPDPGFRNSPLHF. This chain connects TRBV19 to TRBJ1-6; D is perhaps TRBD1 (5 bases). The germline V gene encodes CDR1 LNHDA and CDR2 SQIVND (reference sequence). V gave up 5 bases and J gave up 7 bases, with 18 bases separating them. CDR3 size: 16 residues. The whole variable domain, filled in from reference TRBV19 and TRBJ1-6, reads DGGITQSPKYLFRKEGQNVTLSCEQNLNHDAMYWYRQDPGQGLRLIYYSQIVNDFQKGDIAEGYSVSREKKESFPLTVTSAQKNPTAFYLCASSPDPGFRNSPLHFGNGTRLTVT.

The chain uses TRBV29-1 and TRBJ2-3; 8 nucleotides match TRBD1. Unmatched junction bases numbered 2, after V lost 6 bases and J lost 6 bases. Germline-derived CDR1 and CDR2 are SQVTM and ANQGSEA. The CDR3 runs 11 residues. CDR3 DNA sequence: TGCAGCGTCAGACAGGGGGATACGCAGTATTTT. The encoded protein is CSVRQGDTQYF.

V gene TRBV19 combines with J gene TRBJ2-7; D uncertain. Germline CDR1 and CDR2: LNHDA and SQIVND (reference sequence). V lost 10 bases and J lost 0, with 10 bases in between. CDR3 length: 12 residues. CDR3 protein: CATSASSYEQYF. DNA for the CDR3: TGTGCCACCTCCGCGAGCTCCTACGAGCAGTACTTC.

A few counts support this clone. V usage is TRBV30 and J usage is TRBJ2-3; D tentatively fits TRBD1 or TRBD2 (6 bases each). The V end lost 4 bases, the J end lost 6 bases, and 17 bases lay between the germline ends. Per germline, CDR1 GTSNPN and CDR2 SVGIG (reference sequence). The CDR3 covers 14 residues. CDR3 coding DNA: TGTGCCTGGACGCCCGGGGGCTCCAGGGATACGCAGTATTTT. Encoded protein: CAWTPGGSRDTQYF.

Written as DNA, the CDR3 is TGCGCCAGCAGCTTGGGTGGACGGTTGGATACGCAGTATTTT. Encoded protein: CASSLGGRLDTQYF. The chain combines TRBV5-1 with TRBJ2-3; unclear D gene. CDR3 length equals 14 residues. Germline values: CDR1 SGHRS, CDR2 YFSETQ. V lost 0 bases to trimming and J lost 6 bases, with 11 bases between them.

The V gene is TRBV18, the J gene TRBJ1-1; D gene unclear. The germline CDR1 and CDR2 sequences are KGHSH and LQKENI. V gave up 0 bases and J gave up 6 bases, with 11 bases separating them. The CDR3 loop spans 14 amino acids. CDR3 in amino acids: CASSPPSIYPEAFF. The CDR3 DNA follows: TGTGCCAGCTCACCACCGTCTATATACCCTGAAGCTTTCTTT.